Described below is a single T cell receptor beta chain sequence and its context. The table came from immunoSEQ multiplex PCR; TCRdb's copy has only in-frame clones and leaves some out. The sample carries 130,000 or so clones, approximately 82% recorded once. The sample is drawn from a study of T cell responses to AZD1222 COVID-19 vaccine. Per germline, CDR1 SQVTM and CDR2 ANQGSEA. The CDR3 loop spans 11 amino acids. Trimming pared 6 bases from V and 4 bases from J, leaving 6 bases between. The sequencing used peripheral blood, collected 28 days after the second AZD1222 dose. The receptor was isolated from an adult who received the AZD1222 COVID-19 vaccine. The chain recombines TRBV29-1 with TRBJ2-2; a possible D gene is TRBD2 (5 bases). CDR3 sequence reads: CSVRVTGELFF. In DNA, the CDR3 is TGCAGCGTGCGGGTCACCGGGGAGCTGTTTTTT.